This passage covers 15 T cell receptor beta chains from one sample sequenced in a study of regulatory T cells in long-lasting Graves disease. Noted time point: newly diagnosed GD, antithyroid drugs for less than 3 months. RNA from PBMCs was the source of the TCR library. Relying on iRepertoire HTBI primers and Arm-PCR of CDR3 regions, the team built TCR beta libraries. TCRdb recomputed calls from the multiplex PCR reads with MiXCR, one row per CDR3 protein. Of approximately 440,000 distinct CDR3 sequences in the sample, 15% to 20% were seen once. The data were also submitted as part of a second study, on T cells in Graves' hyperthyroidism and ophthalmopathy.

The sample here was peripheral blood mononuclear cells (PBMCs), taken at new diagnosis, from a patient treated with antithyroid drugs. The receptors shown here come from a man in his forties with Graves disease.

This clonotype was counted many times. The chain carries TRBV5-1 and TRBJ2-7, with TRBD2 identical over 9 bases. In germline, CDR1 is SGHRS, CDR2 YFSETQ. Trimming at V came to 0 bases and at J to 7 bases, leaving 11 bases not matched to a gene. The CDR3 covers 16 residues. CDR3 protein: CASSLGVGAGGGEQYF. In nucleotides, the CDR3 is TGCGCCAGCAGCTTGGGGGTCGGAGCGGGAGGCGGGGAGCAGTACTTC.

This clonotype appeared a few times. The chain combines TRBV5-6 with TRBJ2-2; D not resolved. CDR1 and CDR2 (germline): SGHDT, YYEEEE. The CDR3 extends over 13 amino acids. Trimming cost V 4 bases and J 8 bases, with 12 bases left between them. The CDR3 sequence: CASSPPRLGELFF. Here the CDR3 DNA reads TGTGCCAGCAGCCCCCCCCGTTTAGGGGAGCTGTTTTTT.

There are many counts of this clonotype. The chain recombines TRBV6-2 or TRBV6-3 with TRBJ2-3; tentative D call: TRBD1 (7 bases). V shed 0 bases and J shed 3 bases, with 16 bases lying between them. Germline CDR1 MNHEY, CDR2 SVGEGT. This CDR3 is 17 amino acids long. The CDR3 loop reads CASSYSQVAGGTDTQYF. The CDR3 DNA reads TGTGCCAGCAGTTACTCACAGGTCGCAGGGGGGACAGATACGCAGTATTTT.

The chain joins TRBV28 to TRBJ2-3; D is unresolved. This CDR3 has 13 residues. Trimming stripped 6 bases from V and 3 bases from J, with 10 bases between. Germline CDR1 and CDR2: MDHEN and SYDVKM. This CDR3 reads CASSPPQTDTQYF. The CDR3 DNA reads as TGTGCCAGCAGCCCTCCCCAAACAGATACGCAGTATTTT.

This clonotype showed up just a few times. The CDR3 bases are TGTGCCAGTAGCGATGAAATGGTTCAGCCCCAGCATTTT. Its translation: CASSDEMVQPQHF. This chain uses TRBV19 with TRBJ1-5; no definite D call. The CDR3 sequence is 13 residues long. The V gene's germline CDR1 is LNHDA and CDR2 SQIVND (reference sequence). The V end lost 6 bases, the J end lost 6 bases, and 12 bases lay between the germline ends. Complete variable domain (other parts from reference TRBV19 and TRBJ1-5): DGGITQSPKYLFRKEGQNVTLSCEQNLNHDAMYWYRQDPGQGLRLIYYSQIVNDFQKGDIAEGYSVSREKKESFPLTVTSAQKNPTAFYLCASSDEMVQPQHFGDGTRLSIL.

Ten or more counts support this clonotype. The CDR3 protein is CASSPGQHNEKLFF. The DNA of the CDR3 is TGTGCCAGCAGCCCGGGACAGCATAATGAAAAACTGTTTTTT. The J gene is TRBJ1-4, the V gene TRBV7-8, with 7 bases lining up with TRBD1. Germline V gene data show CDR1 as SGHVS and CDR2 as FQNEAQ. Trimming removed 5 bases from V and 4 bases from J; junction bases left unmatched: 4. This CDR3 contains 14 residues.

The chain combines TRBV28 with TRBJ2-5; tentative D call: TRBD1 (5 bases). The CDR3 spans 13 residues. V shed 3 bases and J shed 11 bases, with 16 bases lying between them. Germline V lookup: CDR1 MDHEN, CDR2 SYDVKM. In nucleotides, the CDR3 is TGTGCCAGCAGTTTGGACACGTACAATGAGCAGTACTTC. It codes for CASSLDTYNEQYF. The variable domain in full, completed from reference TRBV28 and TRBJ2-5, reads DVKVTQSSRYLVKRTGEKVFLECVQDMDHENMFWYRQDPGLGLRLIYFSYDVKMKEKGDIPEGYSVSREKKERFSLILESASTNQTSMYLCASSLDTYNEQYFGPGTRLLVL.

The sample holds many counts of this clonotype. This chain links TRBV28 with TRBJ2-5; D gene uncertain. Germline lookup yields CDR1 MDHEN and CDR2 SYDVKM. The V and J ends lost 2 bases and 10 bases respectively, with 17 bases between them. The CDR3 spans 14 residues. The chain's CDR3 is CASSLLRALSVQYF. DNA for the CDR3: TGTGCCAGCAGTTTACTCCGGGCCCTAAGCGTCCAGTACTTC.

This clonotype was seen many times. The chain carries TRBV30 and TRBJ1-2, with D possibly matching TRBD1 (5 bases). CDR3 length: 14 amino acids. The V end lost 0 bases, the J end lost 5 bases, and 13 bases lay between the germline ends. Germline V CDR1 and CDR2: GTSNPN, SVGIG (reference sequence). CDR3 bases: TGTGCCTGGAGTGTAACGGGGGGAGGATATGGCTACACCTTC. This translates into CAWSVTGGGYGYTF.

There are a few counts of this clonotype. The V call is TRBV18, the J call TRBJ1-3; D is perhaps TRBD1 (6 bases). The V gene lost 3 bases and the J gene lost 3 bases, with 21 bases spanning the gap. The germline gives CDR1 KGHSH, CDR2 LQKENI. The CDR3 consists of 18 residues. CDR3 residues: CASSPNGGASILGNTIYF. The CDR3 coding sequence is TGTGCCAGCTCACCTAACGGGGGCGCATCGATTCTTGGAAACACCATATATTTT.

This clonotype was detected ten times or more. The V and J genes are TRBV28 and TRBJ2-2; D not certain. Per the germline V gene, CDR1 is MDHEN and CDR2 is SYDVKM. V was trimmed by 3 bases and J by 6 bases, leaving 8 bases between them. The CDR3 spans 13 residues. CDR3 residues: CASSFAAPGELFF. CDR3 DNA sequence: TGTGCCAGCAGTTTCGCAGCCCCCGGGGAGCTGTTTTTT.

The J gene is TRBJ1-2, the V gene TRBV5-1, with TRBD1 matching 11 bases. Unmatched junction bases numbered 12, after V lost 4 bases and J lost 7 bases. Germline CDR1 and CDR2: SGHRS and YFSETQ. The CDR3 has 16 amino acids. The CDR3 bases are TGCGCCAGCAGCGATGGACAGGGGGCCGGGTTACGTGGCTACACCTTC. Amino acid sequence: CASSDGQGAGLRGYTF.

The J gene is TRBJ2-1, the V gene TRBV6-1; 8 nucleotides agree with TRBD1. J was trimmed by 7 bases and V by 5 bases; bases with no gene match: 10. The CDR3 loop spans 15 amino acids. The germline V gene encodes CDR1 MNHNS and CDR2 SASEGT. The CDR3 bases are TGTGCCAGCAGTCTAGCGACAGGGGATGGAAATGAGCAGTTCTTC. Translated, it gives CASSLATGDGNEQFF.

The chain uses TRBV13 and TRBJ1-2, with 9 bases aligning to TRBD1. V was clipped by 5 bases and J by 4 bases; unmatched bases: 8. The CDR3 is made up of 15 amino acids. The germline V gene has CDR1 PRHDT and CDR2 FYEKMQ (reference sequence). CDR3 protein: CASSVHRDRAYGYTF. For the CDR3, the DNA is TGTGCCAGCAGCGTACACCGGGACAGGGCCTATGGCTACACCTTC.

In its sample, this clonotype was seen many times. The rearrangement uses TRBV12-3 or TRBV12-4 and TRBJ2-1; TRBD1 agrees at 9 bases. V was clipped by 7 bases and J by 9 bases; unmatched bases: 7. CDR3 length: 13 amino acids. The CDR3, as DNA: TGTGCCAGCACCGGGACAGGGACGGCTGAGCAGTTCTTC. This codes for CASTGTGTAEQFF.